This T cell receptor (beta chain) was retrieved from a study of shared clonotypes between healthy human individuals. The CDR3 is made up of 17 amino acids. V lost 0 bases and J lost 4; bases outside the gene matches: 8. CDR1 is LGHNA, CDR2 YSLEER, per germline. In regard to this clone: The antigen is undetermined.

Investigators spread the genomic DNA of each subset evenly over several immunoSEQ plates. This table comes from immunoSEQ multiplex PCR, and its TCRdb copy is limited to in-frame clones, with some not included. The sample lists some 2,400,000 clones, 95% occurring once. General observations from the study: Large depth notwithstanding, sorted-subset sequencing proved incomplete by rarefaction.

The chain carries TRBV4-3 and TRBJ2-3; TRBD2 aligns across 9 bases. This clonotype originated in a young man in good health. The sequenced sample was naive CD4+ T cells sorted from blood. Stated subset: CD45RA+ positively selected. Here the CDR3 reads CASSQDMAGGPSDTQYF. The CDR3 nucleotides are TGCGCCAGCAGCCAAGATATGGCGGGAGGGCCCTCAGATACGCAGTATTTT.